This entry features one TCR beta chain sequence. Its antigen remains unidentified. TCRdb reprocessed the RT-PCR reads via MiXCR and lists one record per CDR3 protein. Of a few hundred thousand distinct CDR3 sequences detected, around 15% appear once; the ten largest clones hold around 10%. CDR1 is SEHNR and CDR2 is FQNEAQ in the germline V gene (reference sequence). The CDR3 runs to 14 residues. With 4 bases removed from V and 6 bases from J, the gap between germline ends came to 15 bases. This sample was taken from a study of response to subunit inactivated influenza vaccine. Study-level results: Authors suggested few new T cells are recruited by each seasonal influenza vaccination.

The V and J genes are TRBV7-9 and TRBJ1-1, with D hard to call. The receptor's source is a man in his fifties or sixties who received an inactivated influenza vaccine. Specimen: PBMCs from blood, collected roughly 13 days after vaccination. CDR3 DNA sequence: TGTGCCAGCAGCTCAAAGAAAGGGAAGGCTGAAGCTTTCTTT. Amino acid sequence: CASSSKKGKAEAFF.